Listed here is a single T cell receptor beta chain. Per germline, CDR1 SEHNR and CDR2 FQNEAQ (reference sequence). The CDR3 contains 14 residues. The V and J ends lost 5 bases and 6 bases respectively, with 14 bases between them. The data originate from a study of OX40 agonist ivuxolimab in advanced cancers. Study information: Under the entry rules, prior anti-PD-1, anti-PD-L1 or anti-CTLA-4 therapy was allowed, and around 36% had some.

This table comes from immunoSEQ multiplex PCR, and its TCRdb copy is limited to in-frame clones, with some not included. The sample yields around 60,000 clones, 84% seen once. This receptor was taken from an adult with an advanced solid tumor such as melanoma, head and neck, liver or kidney cancer. Sequences were derived from CD4+ or CD8+ T cells sorted from blood, sampled in a trial of the OX40 agonist ivuxolimab. The chain couples TRBV7-9 to TRBJ1-5, with a tentative D call TRBD1 (5 bases). The CDR3 here is CASSPDSVVQPQHF. Here the CDR3 DNA reads TGTGCCAGCAGCCCCGACAGTGTCGTTCAGCCCCAGCATTTT.